Below are 28 T cell receptor beta chains sequenced from a single sample in a study of neurological immune-mediated disorders (dated by TCRdb to about 2019). The library relied on 5' RACE. For sequencing, an Illumina HiSeq 2500 was employed. The public sequencing data were trimmed at Q25 with fastp and processed into clonotypes with MiXCR by TCRdb, which kept only in-frame beta chains. Every entry covers one CDR3 protein and lists the most common genes and DNA from its rows. In all, the sample holds fewer than 35,000 distinct CDR3 sequences, and 3% to 3.5% of those were seen once. The leading ten clones occupy 6% to 7.5% of the sample. Sequencing used PBMCs. These receptors all stem from a woman aged 25 to 39 with multiple sclerosis.

This clonotype was seen many times. The chain couples TRBV6-1 to TRBJ2-4; D unclear. V lost 2 bases and J lost 3, with 14 bases in between. Per the germline V gene, CDR1 is MNHNS and CDR2 is SASEGT. CDR3 size: 16 residues. CDR3 sequence (DNA): TGTGCCAGCAGTGAAATGGGTGGCTATGGCAAAAACATTCAGTACTTC. This encodes CASSEMGGYGKNIQYF.

Many counts were recorded for this clonotype. The chain links TRBV28 to TRBJ2-3; 15 bases agree with TRBD2. The CDR3 sequence is 16 residues long. The germline CDR1 and CDR2 sequences are MDHEN and SYDVKM. The ends lost 4 bases at V and 4 bases at J; junction bases unmatched: 3. The chain's CDR3 is CASSWWTSGRADTQYF. The CDR3, as DNA: TGTGCCAGCAGTTGGTGGACTAGCGGGAGGGCAGATACGCAGTATTTT.

Concerning this clonotype itself: This sequence may be a read error, since a much larger clone differs from it by one base. The chain combines TRBV7-8 with TRBJ2-1; TRBD1 might be the D (6 bases). The CDR3 contains 18 residues. Trimming took off 4 bases at V and 8 bases at J, with 27 bases between the two ends. Germline lookup yields CDR1 SGHVS and CDR2 FQNEAQ. The CDR3 protein is CASSSRTTGLANTDEQFF. CDR3 bases: TGTGCCAGCAGCTCACGAACTACAGGGTTGGCAAACACGGATGAGCAGTTCTTC.

This clonotype was picked up many times. At one of its ends the junction is not consistent with the germline gene, which may arise from a read error. V usage is TRBV29-1 and J usage is TRBJ1-5; D is unclear. The CDR3 covers 14 residues. Germline V gene lookup returns CDR1 SQVTM and CDR2 ANQGSEA. The CDR3 protein is CSVADGLSNQPQNF. The CDR3, as DNA: TGCAGCGTCGCAGACGGGTTGAGCAATCAGCCCCAGAATTTT. Complete variable domain (other parts from reference TRBV29-1 and TRBJ1-5): SAVISQKPSRDICQRGTSLTIQCQVDSQVTMMFWYRQQPGQSLTLIATANQGSEATYESGFVIDKFPISRPNLTFSTLTVSNMSPEDSSIYLCSVADGLSNQPQNFGDGTRLSIL.

This clonotype was seen at least ten times. The chain joins TRBV12-3 or TRBV12-4 to TRBJ1-5, with TRBD1 identical over 11 bases. The CDR3 extends over 15 amino acids. Losses at the gene ends were 5 bases for V and 4 bases for J; bases not matched to a gene: 4. This CDR3 is CASSGDRGNNQPQHF. CDR3 DNA: TGTGCCAGCAGTGGGGACAGGGGGAATAATCAGCCCCAGCATTTT.

This clonotype was recorded many times. The chain links TRBV7-9 to TRBJ2-7, with D possibly matching TRBD1 (6 bases). The CDR3 has 15 residues. Germline V gives CDR1 SEHNR, CDR2 FQNEAQ (reference sequence). Trimming cost V 0 bases and J 7 bases, with 16 bases left between them. The DNA of the CDR3 is TGTGCCAGCAGCTTAGCCCAGGGGCGTCCAAGAGAGCAGTACTTC. Its translation: CASSLAQGRPREQYF.

This clonotype came up many times. CDR3 residues: CASSRQGGNEQFF. CDR3 nucleotides: TGTGCCAGCAGCCGACAGGGCGGGAATGAGCAGTTCTTC. The chain uses TRBV6-2 or TRBV6-3 and TRBJ2-1, with TRBD1 identical over 7 bases. Germline CDR1 MNHEY, CDR2 SVGEGT. The CDR3 runs 13 residues. The J segment lost 7 bases and the V segment lost 6 bases, leaving 6 bases of the junction unmatched.

This clonotype was detected many times. The gene calls are TRBV7-2 and TRBJ2-7; 10 nucleotides line up with TRBD1. V lost 5 bases and J lost 4; bases outside the gene matches: 11. The CDR3 sequence is 16 residues long. Germline CDR1 SGHTA, CDR2 FQGNSA. CDR3 sequence reads: CASSPRGRQGAYEQYF. For the CDR3, the DNA is TGTGCCAGCAGCCCCCGGGGGAGACAGGGGGCTTACGAGCAGTACTTC.

This clonotype was observed at least ten times. The rearrangement uses TRBV6-5 and TRBJ2-5; possibly TRBD2 for D (6 bases). The CDR3 is 14 residues long. Germline V gives CDR1 MNHEY, CDR2 SVGAGI. The V end lost 7 bases, the J end lost 1 base, and 13 bases lay between the germline ends. In DNA form, the CDR3 reads TGTGCCAGCAAGGGACTCTTACCCCAAGAGACCCAGTACTTC. This codes for CASKGLLPQETQYF.

In its sample, this clonotype was seen many times. This rearrangement joins TRBV28 to TRBJ2-7, with a weak D call TRBD2 (6 bases). Germline-derived CDR1 and CDR2 are MDHEN and SYDVKM. CDR3 length: 14 amino acids. Trimming pared 2 bases from V and 4 bases from J, leaving 12 bases between. The CDR3 spells CASSLRAGSYEQYF. The CDR3 DNA sequence: TGTGCCAGCAGTTTAAGGGCGGGATCTTACGAGCAGTACTTC.

In this sample, this clonotype turned up many times. J is TRBJ2-1 and V is TRBV4-1, with D maybe TRBD2 (6 bases). The V gene's germline CDR1 is MGHRA and CDR2 YSYEKL. This CDR3 spans 15 amino acids. The V end was cut by 1 base, the J end by 8 bases, with 15 bases between. The CDR3 DNA reads as TGCGCCAGCAGCCAAGGACTAGGAAGAGTCGATGAGCAGTTCTTC. Its translation: CASSQGLGRVDEQFF.

This clonotype appeared a few times. The rearrangement links TRBV5-6 to TRBJ2-6; D is undetermined. The CDR3 is 16 amino acids. In germline, CDR1 is SGHDT, CDR2 YYEEEE. V gave up 1 base and J gave up 0 bases, with 8 bases separating them. This chain's CDR3 is CASSLPEYSGANVLTF. In nucleotides, the CDR3 is TGTGCCAGCAGCTTGCCAGAGTACTCTGGGGCCAACGTCCTGACTTTC.

This clonotype was detected ten times or more. The junction and the germline gene differ at one end; a read error may be behind it. The CDR3 DNA sequence: TGCAGTGCTAGAGTCCGGACAGGGATCGATCAGCCCCAGAATTTT. It translates to CSARVRTGIDQPQNF. V and J are TRBV20-1 and TRBJ1-5; 8 bases are a match to TRBD1. The CDR3 is made up of 15 amino acids. The germline V gene has CDR1 DFQATT and CDR2 SNEGSKA (reference sequence).

This chain joins TRBV29-1 and TRBJ2-1; the D is unclear. Trimming pared 5 bases from V and 7 bases from J, leaving 9 bases between. The CDR3 runs to 11 residues. Germline CDR1 is SQVTM and CDR2 is ANQGSEA. This CDR3 reads CSVSIANEQFF. The CDR3 DNA follows: TGCAGCGTTTCAATAGCTAATGAGCAGTTCTTC.

Ten or more counts support this clonotype. The junction does not match germline at one end; this may be a read error. The CDR3 DNA is TGTGCCACCATCGAAGGGTTGGAGGGGCCCCAGAATTTT. Translated, it gives CATIEGLEGPQNF. The chain recombines TRBV24-1 with TRBJ1-5; D possibly corresponds to TRBD1 (5 bases). From germline, CDR1 is KGHDR and CDR2 SFDVKD. The CDR3 has 13 amino acids.

This clonotype was observed at least ten times. This chain links TRBV5-1 with TRBJ2-2; D gene ambiguous. CDR3 length equals 14 residues. V shed 4 bases and J shed 4 bases, with 11 bases lying between them. CDR1 SGHRS and CDR2 YFSETQ come from the germline V gene. The DNA for the CDR3 is TGCGCCAGCAGCCGGTCGTCCCCCACCGGGGAGCTGTTTTTT. Protein: CASSRSSPTGELFF.

This clonotype was found many times. This sequence may be a read error, since a much larger clone differs from it by one base. V is TRBV20-1 and J is TRBJ2-7; 9 positions agree with TRBD2. The V gene end was trimmed by 4 bases and the J gene end by 7 bases; junction bases not matched to a gene: 11. There are 14 residues in the CDR3. Germline assignment: CDR1 DFQATT and CDR2 SNEGSKA (reference sequence). This chain's CDR3 is CSANTGIAGVEQYF. In nucleotides, the CDR3 is TGCAGTGCTAATACGGGAATAGCGGGAGTTGAGCAGTACTTC.

This clonotype was counted many times. The chain has TRBV7-8 and TRBJ1-6; D is ambiguous. The CDR3 is made up of 14 amino acids. CDR1 SGHVS and CDR2 FQNEAQ come from the germline V gene. The V end lost 7 bases, the J end lost 7 bases, and 14 bases lay between the germline ends. DNA of the CDR3: TGTGCCAGCAACCCCAGAAACGTAAATTCACCCCTCCACTTT. Translation gives CASNPRNVNSPLHF.

At least ten counts were recorded for this clonotype. V gene TRBV7-2 combines with J gene TRBJ1-6; maybe TRBD1 (6 bases). The ends were cut back, 5 bases at V and 9 bases at J, with 17 bases in the middle. CDR1 and CDR2 (germline): SGHTA, FQGNSA. The CDR3 length is 15 residues. CDR3 in DNA: TGTGCCAGCAGCCCAGGGCCTCAACAGGGTTCACCCCTCCACTTT. Its translation is CASSPGPQQGSPLHF.

This clonotype has at least ten counts. J is TRBJ2-5 and V is TRBV5-1; D unclear. V gave up 0 bases and J gave up 2 bases, with 11 bases separating them. This CDR3 spans 15 amino acids. CDR1 is SGHRS and CDR2 is YFSETQ in the germline V gene. CDR3 bases: TGCGCCAGCAGCTTGGTGCCCGGTTGGCAAGAGACCCAGTACTTC. As protein: CASSLVPGWQETQYF.

This clonotype was found a few times. The junction shows a germline mismatch at one end, possibly a read error. This chain joins TRBV12-3 or TRBV12-4 and TRBJ1-5; D not certain. The CDR3 contains 13 residues. CDR3 protein: CASSLQANQPQNF. In DNA, the CDR3 is TGTGCCAGCAGTTTACAGGCCAATCAGCCCCAGAATTTT.

This clonotype was observed at least ten times. A much larger clone differs by one base, so this may be a read error. The CDR3, as DNA: TGCGCCAGCAGCTTCGGGGACACCGACACAGATACGCAGTATTTT. It translates to CASSFGDTDTDTQYF. The V and J genes are TRBV5-1 and TRBJ2-3, with D tentatively TRBD1 (6 bases). V dropped 2 bases and J dropped 2 bases, with 12 bases sitting between them. This CDR3 is 15 amino acids long. CDR1 and CDR2 (germline): SGHRS, YFSETQ.

This clonotype was seen a few times. Possible read error: a much larger clone is one base away. This chain uses TRBV7-3 with TRBJ1-3, with D unclear. Germline V gene lookup returns CDR1 SGHTA and CDR2 FQGTGA. V was trimmed by 5 bases and J by 2 bases, leaving 7 bases between them. The CDR3 is 13 residues long. CDR3: CASSTQTGNTIYF. In DNA, the CDR3 is TGTGCCAGCAGCACTCAAACTGGAAACACCATATATTTT.

This clonotype was seen more than once but under ten times. A clone one base away is much larger, so this may be a read error. The CDR3 DNA reads TGTGCCAGCAGCTTAGTCCCTGGGACCGGGGACGAGGGCTACACCTTC. This encodes CASSLVPGTGDEGYTF. The chain couples TRBV7-2 to TRBJ1-2; a weak D match, TRBD1 (5 bases). Germline V CDR1 and CDR2: SGHTA, FQGNSA. The CDR3 runs to 16 residues. With 1 base removed from V and 8 bases from J, the gap between germline ends came to 20 bases.

For this clonotype: A much larger clone differs by one base, so this may be a read error. The chain carries TRBV20-1 and TRBJ1-5; D gene ambiguous. Per germline, CDR1 DFQATT and CDR2 SNEGSKA (reference sequence). The CDR3 contains 9 residues. The CDR3 nucleotides read TGCAGTGTCCATCAGCCCCAGAATTTT. It encodes CSVHQPQNF.

This clonotype appeared many times. The chain has TRBV5-1 and TRBJ2-7; 9 positions agree with TRBD1. V lost 2 bases, J lost 7 bases, and 7 bases stayed unmatched. This CDR3 region has 14 residues. Germline V gene data show CDR1 as SGHRS and CDR2 as YFSETQ. The CDR3 region has the DNA TGCGCCAGCAGCTTTAGGGACAGGGCGCAAGAGCAGTACTTC. Residues: CASSFRDRAQEQYF.

The sample holds many counts of this clonotype. The J gene is TRBJ1-2, the V gene TRBV7-9; TRBD1 matches at 7 bases. Germline loops: CDR1 SEHNR, CDR2 FQNEAQ (reference sequence). J gave up 6 bases and V 3 bases, and 7 bases lay outside the gene matches. CDR3 length: 14 amino acids. CDR3 sequence (DNA): TGTGCCAGCAGCTTCCGAGGGGGCGGGGATGGCTACACCTTC. Its protein is CASSFRGGGDGYTF.

In this sample, this clonotype turned up a few times. A much bigger clone sits one base away, suggesting this may be a read error. The CDR3 DNA is TGTGCCAGCAGCGTAGGTACAGGGGCAGAGGGCTACACCTTC. Translated: CASSVGTGAEGYTF. The chain has TRBV9 and TRBJ1-2, with 7 nucleotides matching TRBD1. The CDR3 has 14 amino acids. Germline lookup yields CDR1 SGDLS and CDR2 YYNGEE. Trimming took 0 bases from V and 8 from J; bases not matched to a gene: 7.